Presented here are 15 T cell receptor beta chains from one specimen sequenced in a study of cytomegalovirus exposure and HLA in healthy donors. PCR was performed using 60 Vbeta and 13 Jbeta primers. Libraries were prepared by immunoSEQ multiplex PCR; TCRdb keeps only in-frame clonotypes and omits some of them. The sample has about 140,000 clones. The sample consisted of PBMCs. These receptors all come from a man aged 35-49 years in good health and CMV-seronegative.

The genes are TRBV5-4 and TRBJ1-2, with 7 bases matching TRBD1. With 3 bases clipped from V and 4 bases from J, the junction kept 3 bases outside the gene matches. The CDR3 is 13 amino acids. Looked up from germline, CDR1 is SGHNT and CDR2 is YYREEE (reference sequence). The DNA for the CDR3 is TGTGCCAGCAGCTCCGGGACAGTCTATGGCTACACCTTC. Its translation is CASSSGTVYGYTF.

The CDR3 protein is CSSTDGGSTDTQYF. The CDR3 DNA sequence: TGCAGCAGCACCGACGGGGGGAGCACAGATACGCAGTATTTT. The rearrangement uses TRBV29-1 and TRBJ2-3, with 7 bases lining up with TRBD2. Germline trimming cut 8 bases from V and 0 bases from J; bases unmatched to any gene: 8. In germline, CDR1 is SQVTM, CDR2 ANQGSEA. The CDR3 contains 14 residues.

The rearrangement joins TRBV6-5 to TRBJ1-1, with D possibly matching TRBD1 (5 bases). With 5 bases removed from V and 3 bases from J, the gap between germline ends came to 10 bases. The germline V gene has CDR1 MNHEY and CDR2 SVGAGI. The CDR3 has 13 amino acids. The CDR3 loop reads CASSADSYTEAFF. The CDR3 bases are TGTGCCAGCAGTGCCGACAGTTACACTGAAGCTTTCTTT.

This chain links TRBV25-1 with TRBJ1-1; D is ambiguous. Germline CDR1 MGHDK, CDR2 SYGVNS. This CDR3 has 13 amino acids. The V end was cut by 5 bases, the J end by 5 bases, with 12 bases between. For the CDR3, the DNA is TGTGCCAGCAGTACTCCGGGAGGGACTGAAGCTTTCTTT. This codes for CASSTPGGTEAFF.

The rearrangement joins TRBV6-5 to TRBJ1-2, with no clear D. Germline V gene data show CDR1 as MNHEY and CDR2 as SVGAGI. V dropped 5 bases and J dropped 3 bases, with 10 bases sitting between them. CDR3 length: 13 amino acids. The CDR3: CASSREFYYGYTF. The DNA of the CDR3 is TGTGCCAGCAGTCGGGAGTTTTACTATGGCTACACCTTC.

J is TRBJ1-1 and V is TRBV5-4, with D hard to call. The germline V gene encodes CDR1 SGHNT and CDR2 YYREEE (reference sequence). Trimming shortened V by 1 base and J by 9 bases, and 10 bases separated the two germline ends. The CDR3 totals 12 residues. DNA of the CDR3: TGTGCCAGCAGCTTGACGGGAGTTCAAGCTTTCTTT. This sequence encodes CASSLTGVQAFF.

The V and J genes are TRBV6-4 and TRBJ1-5; perhaps TRBD1 as D (5 bases). Germline values: CDR1 MRHNA, CDR2 SNTAGT. The ends were cut back, 5 bases at V and 0 bases at J, with 8 bases in the middle. This CDR3 region has 14 residues. Here the CDR3 reads CASSPTASNQPQHF. The CDR3 region has the DNA TGTGCCAGCAGTCCGACAGCTAGCAATCAGCCCCAGCATTTT.

This sequence joins TRBV15 and TRBJ2-5; 7 bases agree with TRBD2. CDR1 is LNHNV and CDR2 is YYDKDF in the germline V gene (reference sequence). The junction had 15 bases not matched to a gene; V was cut back by 3 bases and J by 5 bases. The length of the CDR3 is 17 residues. The CDR3 DNA is TGTGCCACCAGCAGGACGAACAAGCGGGGTGACCGCGAGACCCAGTACTTC. Protein sequence: CATSRTNKRGDRETQYF.

This sequence joins TRBV2 and TRBJ1-4, with D perhaps matching TRBD1 (5 bases). Per the germline V gene, CDR1 is SNHLY and CDR2 is FYNNEI. V was trimmed by 2 bases and J by 5 bases, leaving 18 bases between them. This CDR3 is 17 amino acids long. The CDR3 DNA follows: TGTGCCAGCAGTGAACTCTTAGGGTTGGGGCCGAATGAAAAACTGTTTTTT. It codes for CASSELLGLGPNEKLFF.

V and J are TRBV6-5 and TRBJ2-1, with 7 bases that match TRBD2. CDR1 is MNHEY, CDR2 SVGAGI, per germline. The CDR3 covers 15 residues. The V gene end was trimmed by 8 bases and the J gene end by 2 bases; junction bases not matched to a gene: 9. The CDR3 loop reads CASFAGAGAYNEQFF. For the CDR3, the DNA is TGTGCCAGCTTTGCCGGGGCGGGGGCCTACAATGAGCAGTTCTTC.

The chain combines TRBV29-1 with TRBJ1-2, with 8 nucleotides matching TRBD1. The CDR3 has 13 residues. The V gene's germline CDR1 is SQVTM and CDR2 ANQGSEA. Trimming took 6 bases from V and 7 from J; bases not matched to a gene: 10. The CDR3 nucleotides are TGCAGCGTATTAGGACAGGGTACGGGTGGCTACACCTTC. Amino acid sequence: CSVLGQGTGGYTF.

V and J are TRBV5-1 and TRBJ1-4; D not certain. From germline, CDR1 is SGHRS and CDR2 YFSETQ. The CDR3 spans 14 residues. Trimming removed 6 bases at V and 0 bases at J, with 9 bases between. The CDR3: CASKSGATNEKLFF. CDR3 in DNA: TGCGCCAGCAAGTCCGGTGCAACTAATGAAAAACTGTTTTTT.

This rearrangement joins TRBV9 to TRBJ2-6, with D unclear. Per germline, CDR1 SGDLS and CDR2 YYNGEE. This CDR3 region has 15 residues. V lost 0 bases and J lost 8, with 12 bases in between. CDR3 residues: CASSVAGEKTNVLTF. CDR3 bases: TGTGCCAGCAGCGTAGCGGGTGAAAAAACCAACGTCCTGACTTTC.

The V and J genes are TRBV10-3 and TRBJ2-3; unclear D gene. Trimming left V 2 bases short and J 5 bases short, with 5 bases between. The CDR3 loop spans 12 amino acids. The germline V gene encodes CDR1 ENHRY and CDR2 SYGVKD. CDR3 protein: CAISEHLDTQYF. CDR3 DNA: TGTGCCATCAGTGAGCATTTAGATACGCAGTATTTT.

The chain employs TRBV11-1 and TRBJ1-5; D ambiguous. V gave up 5 bases and J gave up 6 bases, with 11 bases separating them. CDR3 length equals 13 residues. Germline CDR1 is SGHAT and CDR2 is FQDESV (reference sequence). CDR3 region: CASSPGVGQPQHF. As DNA, the CDR3 is TGTGCCAGCAGCCCCGGGGTCGGTCAGCCCCAGCATTTT. The full variable domain, rest sourced from reference TRBV11-1 and TRBJ1-5, is EAEVAQSPRYKITEKSQAVAFWCDPISGHATLYWYRQILGQGPELLVQFQDESVVDDSQLPKDRFSAERLKGVDSTLKIQPAELGDSAMYLCASSPGVGQPQHFGDGTRLSIL.